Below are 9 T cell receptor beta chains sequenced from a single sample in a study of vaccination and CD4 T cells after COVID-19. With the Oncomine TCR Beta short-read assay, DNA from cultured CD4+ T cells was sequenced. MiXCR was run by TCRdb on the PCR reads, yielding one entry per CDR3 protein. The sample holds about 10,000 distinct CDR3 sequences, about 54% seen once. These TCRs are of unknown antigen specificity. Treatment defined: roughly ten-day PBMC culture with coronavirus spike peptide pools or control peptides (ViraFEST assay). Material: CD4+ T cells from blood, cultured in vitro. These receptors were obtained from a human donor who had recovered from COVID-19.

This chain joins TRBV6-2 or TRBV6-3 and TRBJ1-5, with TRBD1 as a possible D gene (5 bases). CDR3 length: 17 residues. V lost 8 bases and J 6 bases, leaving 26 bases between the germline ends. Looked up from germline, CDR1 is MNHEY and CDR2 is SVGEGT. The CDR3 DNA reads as TGTGCCAGCGGTTCACGATATTGGACTCCTAGGGGTCAGCCCCAGCATTTT. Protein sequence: CASGSRYWTPRGQPQHF.

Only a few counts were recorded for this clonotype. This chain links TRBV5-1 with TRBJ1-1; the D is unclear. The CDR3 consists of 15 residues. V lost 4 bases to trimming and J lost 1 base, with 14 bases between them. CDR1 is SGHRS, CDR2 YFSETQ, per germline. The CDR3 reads CASSLRTLSNTEAFF. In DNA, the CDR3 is TGCGCCAGCAGCCTCCGGACTCTATCGAACACTGAAGCTTTCTTT.

The CDR3 region is CASSYSIGGDEKLFF. In DNA form, the CDR3 reads TGTGCCAGCAGTTACTCGATTGGAGGGGATGAAAAACTGTTTTTT. The chain recombines TRBV6-5 with TRBJ1-4; the D gene is possibly TRBD1 (5 bases). Per germline, CDR1 MNHEY and CDR2 SVGAGI. The CDR3 is made up of 15 amino acids. Trimming removed 0 bases at V and 6 bases at J, with 11 bases between.

CDR3 amino acids: CASSPDNSPLHF. In DNA, the CDR3 is TGCGCCAGCAGCCCGGATAATTCACCCCTCCACTTT. V and J are TRBV5-1 and TRBJ1-6; no clear D. Looked up from germline, CDR1 is SGHRS and CDR2 is YFSETQ. Deletions cut 4 bases from V and 5 bases from J, with 4 bases between. The CDR3 has 12 residues.

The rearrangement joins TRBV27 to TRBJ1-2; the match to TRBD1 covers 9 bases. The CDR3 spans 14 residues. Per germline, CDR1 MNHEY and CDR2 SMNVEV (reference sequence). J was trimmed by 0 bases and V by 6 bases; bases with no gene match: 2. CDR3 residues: CASRTGGANYGYTF. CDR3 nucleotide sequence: TGTGCCAGCAGGACAGGGGGAGCTAACTATGGCTACACCTTC.

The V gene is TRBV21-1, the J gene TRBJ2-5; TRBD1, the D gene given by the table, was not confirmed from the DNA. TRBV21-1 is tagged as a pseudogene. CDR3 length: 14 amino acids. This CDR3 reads CASSKGRRDKTQYF. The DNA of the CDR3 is TGTGCCAGCAGCAAAGGGCGGAGGGACAAGACCCAGTACTTC.

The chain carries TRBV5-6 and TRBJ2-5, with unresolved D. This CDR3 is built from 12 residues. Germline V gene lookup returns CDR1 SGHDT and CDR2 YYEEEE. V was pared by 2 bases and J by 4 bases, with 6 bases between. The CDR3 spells CASSLLRETQYF. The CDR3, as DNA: TGTGCCAGCAGCTTATTAAGAGAGACCCAGTACTTC.

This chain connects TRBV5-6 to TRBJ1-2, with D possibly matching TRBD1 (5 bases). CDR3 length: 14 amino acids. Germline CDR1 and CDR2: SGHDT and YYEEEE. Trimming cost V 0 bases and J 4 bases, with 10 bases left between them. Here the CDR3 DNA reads TGTGCCAGCAGCTTGGCCTTCGGGGGCTATGGCTACACCTTC. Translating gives CASSLAFGGYGYTF.

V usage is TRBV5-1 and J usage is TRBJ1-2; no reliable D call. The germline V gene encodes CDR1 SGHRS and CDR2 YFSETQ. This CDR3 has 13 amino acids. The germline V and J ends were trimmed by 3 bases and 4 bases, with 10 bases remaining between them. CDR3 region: CASSSSNVYGYTF. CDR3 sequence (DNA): TGCGCCAGCAGCTCAAGTAATGTCTATGGCTACACCTTC.